This TCR beta chain was found in a study of control samples from healthy donors and cancer patients. From germline, CDR1 is SGHRS and CDR2 YFSETQ. The trim removed 4 bases at V and 2 bases at J, leaving 6 bases unmatched. The CDR3 loop spans 15 amino acids. TCRdb's table, derived via immunoSEQ multiplex PCR, lists solely in-frame clones and lacks some. The data show 90,000 to 100,000 clones, 88% seen once. This sequence originates from a woman between 70 and 85 years old in good health. The sequenced sample consisted of blood. The chain has TRBV5-1 and TRBJ2-3; TRBD2 matches 8 bases. The CDR3 DNA reads TGCGCCAGCAGCCTTAGCGGGGCCTACACAGATACGCAGTATTTT. Its protein is CASSLSGAYTDTQYF. Full variable domain (outside the CDR3, taken from reference TRBV5-1 and TRBJ2-3): KAGVTQTPRYLIKTRGQQVTLSCSPISGHRSVSWYQQTPGQGLQFLFEYFSETQRNKGNFPGRFSGRQFSNSRSEMNVSTLELGDSALYLCASSLSGAYTDTQYFGPGTRLTVL.